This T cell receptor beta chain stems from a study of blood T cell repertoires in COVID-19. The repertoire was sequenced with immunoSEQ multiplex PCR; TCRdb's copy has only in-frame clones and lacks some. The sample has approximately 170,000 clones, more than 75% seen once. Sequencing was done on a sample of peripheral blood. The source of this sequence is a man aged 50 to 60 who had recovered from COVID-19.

Here the CDR3 DNA reads TGCAGCGCCGTGGGCCCAAATGGTGAAAAACTGTTTTTT. It codes for CSAVGPNGEKLFF. The V and J genes are TRBV29-1 and TRBJ1-4; D ambiguous. Germline values: CDR1 SQVTM, CDR2 ANQGSEA. This CDR3 spans 13 amino acids. V gave up 7 bases and J gave up 7 bases, with 16 bases separating them.